This entry is about one T cell receptor (beta chain). Its cognate antigen has yet to be identified. No qualities accompany the bases; no much larger clone lies one base away. The data stem from a study of immunodeficiency (dated by TCRdb to between 2018 and 2020). Study-wide context: The repertoires were analyzed to search for VDJ recombination defects and oligoclonality.

Before TCR sequencing, CD3+CD8+ T cells were sorted from fresh PBMCs. According to the germline V gene, CDR1 reads SGHDN and CDR2 reads FVKESK. The germline ends are 16 bases apart after V is trimmed by 0 bases and J by 2 bases. The CDR3 has 17 amino acids, counting the end cysteine and phenylalanine. Of the read, only the CDR3 DNA is kept; its 51 bases are in frame from base 1. The research as a whole found: Compared with control CD8+ T cells, patient CD8+ T cells had restricted TRB V-J pairing and reduced productive entropy. Severe oligoclonality, as judged by top-100 and total clonotype frequencies, was observed in patient CD8+ T cells but not in patient CD4+ T cells. Entropy comparisons showed n=3 (open circles) for patients versus healthy controls; a thymic development effect was only suggested as possible.

Genomic DNA was isolated using the QIAamp DNA Blood Mini Kit and then sent out for immunoSEQ repertoire analysis. Multiplex PCR was used to amplify CDR3 regions from a standard amount of genomic DNA template. An Illumina platform was used to sequence the PCR products. The study's processing was this. Sequences were mapped to a reference, using V, D and J gene definitions from IMGT. To get rid of PCR and sequencing errors, closely related sequences were merged using a nearest-neighbor clustering algorithm. V, D and J usage in productive unique and total sequences was analyzed using ImmunoSEQ Analyzer tools and R version 3.6.1. The table comes from immuneACCESS by way of TCRdb, which keeps in-frame sequences with V and J called. Part of the clones is missing from these tables; in studies checked, under half for an unresolved V gene and the rest for unknown reasons. V and J calls plus clone size are reproduced from that table; the DNA served to infer D and trimming. Counted in this sample were 1,400 to 1,500 clones; roughly 92% of them appeared once. The ten largest account for 2.8% of the sample.

The chain couples TRBV14 to TRBJ1-2, with TRBD1 tentatively as D gene (5 bases match). Sequencing input: CD8+ T cells from blood. This receptor was taken from a human donor in good health. The DNA reads TGTGCCAGCAGCCAAGATAGTCCGGGGCGTTTAAACTATGGCTACACCTTC. This translates into CASSQDSPGRLNYGYTF.